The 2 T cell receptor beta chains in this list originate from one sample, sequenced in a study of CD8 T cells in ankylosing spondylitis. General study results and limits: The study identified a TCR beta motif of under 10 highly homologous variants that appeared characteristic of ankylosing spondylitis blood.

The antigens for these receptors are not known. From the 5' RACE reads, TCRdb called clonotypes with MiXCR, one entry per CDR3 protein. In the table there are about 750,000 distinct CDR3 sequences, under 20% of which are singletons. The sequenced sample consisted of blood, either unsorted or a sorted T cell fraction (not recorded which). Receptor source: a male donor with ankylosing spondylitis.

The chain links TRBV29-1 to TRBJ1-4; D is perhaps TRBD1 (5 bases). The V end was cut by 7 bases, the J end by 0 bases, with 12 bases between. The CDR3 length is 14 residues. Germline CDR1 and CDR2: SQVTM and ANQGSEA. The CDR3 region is CSAMGGTTNEKLFF. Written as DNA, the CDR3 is TGCAGCGCAATGGGGGGGACAACTAATGAAAAACTGTTTTTT. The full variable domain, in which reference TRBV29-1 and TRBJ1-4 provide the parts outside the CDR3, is SAVISQKPSRDICQRGTSLTIQCQVDSQVTMMFWYRQQPGQSLTLIATANQGSEATYESGFVIDKFPISRPNLTFSTLTVSNMSPEDSSIYLCSAMGGTTNEKLFFGSGTQLSVL.

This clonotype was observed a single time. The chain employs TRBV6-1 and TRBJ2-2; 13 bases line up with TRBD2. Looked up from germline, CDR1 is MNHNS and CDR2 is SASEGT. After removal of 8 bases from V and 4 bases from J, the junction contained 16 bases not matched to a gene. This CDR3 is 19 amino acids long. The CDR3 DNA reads TGTGCCAGCTACGCTCCGGGACTAGCGGGGACTTACCCCACCGGGGAGCTGTTTTTT. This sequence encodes CASYAPGLAGTYPTGELFF.